The 17 T cell receptor beta chains below come from one sample, sequenced in a study of blood T cell repertoires in COVID-19. Sequencing was performed with immunoSEQ multiplex PCR; in TCRdb, only in-frame clones are kept and a portion is missing. The data contain 110,000 or so clones, 70% to 90% of them singletons. Sequenced input: peripheral blood. Source of these receptors: a human donor in a cohort sampled during active COVID-19.

The chain combines TRBV19 with TRBJ1-4; D uncertain. Germline V gene lookup returns CDR1 LNHDA and CDR2 SQIVND (reference sequence). CDR3 length: 16 residues. V was trimmed by 7 bases and J by 5 bases, leaving 20 bases between them. Written as DNA, the CDR3 is TGTGCCAGTACTCCCCCCGGGTGGAGGCTAAATGAAAAACTGTTTTTT. Encoded protein: CASTPPGWRLNEKLFF.

This chain joins TRBV9 and TRBJ1-1, with D unresolved. Trimming cost V 4 bases and J 2 bases, with 15 bases left between them. The CDR3 loop spans 15 amino acids. The V gene's germline CDR1 is SGDLS and CDR2 YYNGEE. CDR3 in DNA: TGTGCCAGCAGCCTTCAAGGCGGCTCCAACACTGAAGCTTTCTTT. Residues: CASSLQGGSNTEAFF.

The rearrangement joins TRBV11-3 to TRBJ2-2; the D gene is possibly TRBD2 (5 bases). V gave up 3 bases and J gave up 0 bases, with 8 bases separating them. CDR3 length: 15 amino acids. Germline CDR1 SGHNT, CDR2 YENEEA. The CDR3 coding sequence is TGTGCCAGCAGCTTGATCGGGGCGAACACCGGGGAGCTGTTTTTT. Its translation is CASSLIGANTGELFF.

This clone was detected a few times. The gene calls are TRBV2 and TRBJ1-5, with D maybe TRBD1 (5 bases). CDR1 is SNHLY and CDR2 is FYNNEI in the germline V gene. Trimming removed 1 base at V and 7 bases at J, with 11 bases between. The CDR3 extends over 14 amino acids. CDR3 in amino acids: CASSEGWQGQPQHF. The CDR3 region has the DNA TGTGCCAGCAGTGAAGGTTGGCAGGGCCAGCCCCAGCATTTT.

This clone has only one observation. The genes are TRBV4-1 and TRBJ2-3, with D possibly matching TRBD1 (5 bases). The V gene lost 0 bases and the J gene lost 6 bases, with 10 bases spanning the gap. The length of the CDR3 is 14 residues. Germline V lookup: CDR1 MGHRA, CDR2 YSYEKL. Here the CDR3 reads CASSQDEYRDTQYF. Here the CDR3 DNA reads TGCGCCAGCAGCCAAGATGAATACAGGGATACGCAGTATTTT.

The CDR3 DNA follows: TGTGCCAGCAGCCAGGACAGGGCGGGAGATACGCAGTATTTT. Amino acids: CASSQDRAGDTQYF. The rearrangement uses TRBV4-2 and TRBJ2-3, with TRBD1 matching over 8 bases. The V and J ends lost 3 bases and 5 bases, in that order; junction bases with no gene match: 4. CDR3 length equals 14 residues. CDR1 is LGHNA and CDR2 is YNFKEQ in the germline V gene.

The genes are TRBV10-3 and TRBJ1-2; maybe TRBD1 (6 bases). This CDR3 spans 15 amino acids. V lost 7 bases, J lost 4 bases, and 19 bases lay in between. Germline CDR1 reads ENHRY; CDR2 reads SYGVKD. Written as DNA, the CDR3 is TGTGCCATCAAACCCGGCAGGGGTGTAGGCTATGGCTACACCTTC. It yields the protein CAIKPGRGVGYGYTF.

The genes are TRBV7-9 and TRBJ2-2; D is possibly TRBD2 (5 bases). In germline, CDR1 is SEHNR, CDR2 FQNEAQ (reference sequence). The CDR3 runs 15 residues. The V end was cut by 3 bases, the J end by 2 bases, with 10 bases between. The CDR3 reads CASSFGAANTGELFF. The CDR3 DNA is TGTGCCAGCAGCTTTGGAGCGGCCAACACCGGGGAGCTGTTTTTT.

In DNA, the CDR3 is TGCGCCAGCAGCCAGGAGGCAAACAGGGGACTAGTCTTTGGGGAGCAGTACTTC. This encodes CASSQEANRGLVFGEQYF. This chain links TRBV4-1 with TRBJ2-7, with D possibly being TRBD2 (8 bases). CDR3 length: 18 residues. The ends were cut back, 3 bases at V and 7 bases at J, with 28 bases in the middle. Germline V gene sequence: CDR1 MGHRA, CDR2 YSYEKL.

This clone was recorded a few times. V is TRBV5-6 and J is TRBJ2-7; the D is unclear. Deletions cut 4 bases from V and 3 bases from J, with 5 bases between. The CDR3 extends over 11 amino acids. Germline V gene data show CDR1 as SGHDT and CDR2 as YYEEEE. This CDR3 is CASSTSYEQYF. CDR3 nucleotide sequence: TGTGCCAGCAGCACCAGCTACGAGCAGTACTTC. The entire variable domain, with the rest obtained from reference TRBV5-6 and TRBJ2-7, is as follows: DAGVTQSPTHLIKTRGQQVTLRCSPKSGHDTVSWYQQALGQGPQFIFQYYEEEERQRGNFPDRFSGHQFPNYSSELNVNALLLGDSALYLCASSTSYEQYFGPGTRLTVT.

V and J are TRBV24-1 and TRBJ2-1; TRBD2 agrees at 9 bases. The CDR3 has 19 residues. Unmatched junction bases numbered 10, after V lost 0 bases and J lost 2 bases. Germline loops: CDR1 KGHDR, CDR2 SFDVKD. Written as DNA, the CDR3 is TGTGCCACCAGTGATTTGCCCCCCCATAGCGGGAGTCCCTACAATGAGCAGTTCTTC. It is translated as CATSDLPPHSGSPYNEQFF.

This clone has a single count. The chain uses TRBV9 and TRBJ1-2, with D unclear. Germline CDR1 is SGDLS and CDR2 is YYNGEE. This CDR3 has 14 residues. The V end lost 6 bases, the J end lost 3 bases, and 15 bases lay between the germline ends. The DNA of the CDR3 is TGTGCCAGCACCCCAAACTACTGGGACTATGGCTACACCTTC. Protein sequence: CASTPNYWDYGYTF.

V is TRBV6-5 and J is TRBJ1-2, with D possibly TRBD1 on 6 matching bases. Germline V gene lookup returns CDR1 MNHEY and CDR2 SVGAGI. Trimming took 6 bases from V and 8 from J, leaving 16 bases between them. The CDR3 is 13 amino acids. The CDR3 DNA reads TGTGCCAGCAGGTTCACAGGGTTAGGGGGCTACACCTTC. Translated: CASRFTGLGGYTF.

This chain joins TRBV24-1 and TRBJ2-7; the match to TRBD1 covers 10 bases. After removal of 9 bases from V and 5 bases from J, the junction contained 6 bases not matched to a gene. Germline V gives CDR1 KGHDR, CDR2 SFDVKD. CDR3 length: 13 residues. CDR3 coding DNA: TGTGCCACCGGGGACAGGGGCTTCCACGAGCAGTACTTC. Its protein is CATGDRGFHEQYF.

The chain employs TRBV19 and TRBJ1-5; 7 bases align to TRBD1. The CDR3 consists of 15 residues. The germline CDR1 and CDR2 sequences are LNHDA and SQIVND (reference sequence). V trimming: 4 bases; J trimming: 4 bases; junction bases outside the gene matches: 7. As DNA, the CDR3 is TGTGCCAGTAGTAGGAAACAGGGGTCGAATCAGCCCCAGCATTTT. Residues: CASSRKQGSNQPQHF.

The chain couples TRBV3-1 (or the pseudogene TRBV3-2) to TRBJ2-3; perhaps TRBD2 as D (7 bases). The CDR3 contains 15 residues. V was pared by 1 base and J by 4 bases, with 12 bases between. CDR1 LGHDT and CDR2 YNNKEL come from the germline V gene (reference sequence). CDR3 nucleotides: TGTGCCAGCAGCCAAGTGACGGGGGGCGCAGATACGCAGTATTTT. Residues: CASSQVTGGADTQYF.

The CDR3 region has the DNA TGTGCCAGCAGCCAGGGGCCGGGTGAAAAACTGTTTTTT. This codes for CASSQGPGEKLFF. The chain carries TRBV14 and TRBJ1-4, with a possible D match to TRBD1 (5 bases). V was clipped by 3 bases and J by 7 bases, with 9 bases between them. Germline lookup yields CDR1 SGHDN and CDR2 FVKESK. This CDR3 has 13 amino acids.